Here is one T cell receptor (beta chain) with its context. This clone was observed a few times. The specificity of this receptor is unknown. No clone much larger than this one lies a single base away; base qualities are absent. The library was built by means of the immunoSEQ multiplex PCR assay. RNA was extracted from all samples and reverse transcribed into cDNA as template for TCR sequencing. First-strand cDNA was synthesized with SuperScript III using a 2:1 mix of oligo-dT and random hexamers. Amplification bias was assessed with a synthetic immune receptor repertoire, and residual bias was removed computationally. Regarding the original processing steps: Raw reads were preprocessed to remove errors, and CDR3 was defined according to IMGT conventions as the region from the conserved cysteine to phenylalanine. Clonality was computed as 1 minus the Shannon entropy, with the entropy normalized by log2 of the number of productive unique TCRs. Whether each scalp clone was CD4 or CD8 was inferred by checking scalp TCRbeta sequences against the CD4 and CD8 repertoires from sorted blood. As stored in TCRdb, this immuneACCESS dataset retains in-frame rearrangements with V and J assigned. A fraction of the clones does not appear; measured against another copy, unresolved V genes explain less than half of the discrepancy, and the remainder lacks a known reason. V, J and clone size derive from that table, while D and trimming were established from the DNA sequence. Here the sample has 100,000 to 150,000 clones; approximately 53% occur a single time. Of the sample, 3.5% to 5% is held by the ten largest clones.

The germline V gene (reference sequence) specifies SGHNT as CDR1 and YYREEE as CDR2. V is pared back by 4 bases and J by 5 bases, with 17 bases lying between the germline termini. The CDR3 covers 15 residues, taking in both the cysteine and the phenylalanine. Of the read, only the CDR3 DNA is kept; its 45 bases are in frame from base 1. What the time point label conveys for this sample: baseline before oral tofacitinib. Lesional scalp punch biopsies and peripheral blood were collected from alopecia areata patients. PBMCs were isolated by density centrifugation and stained for CD3, CD4 and CD8, and CD4+ and CD8+ T cells were sorted on a FACSAria. This record belongs to a study of CD8+ T cells in alopecia areata (dated by TCRdb to between 2017 and 2018). Regarding the study in general: Treated patients were enrolled in an open-label pilot trial of oral tofacitinib, 5 to 10 mg twice daily, for moderate-to-severe alopecia areata. Scalp clonality was compared across normal scalp (n=4), patchy alopecia areata scalp (n=8), and alopecia totalis/universalis scalp (n=8). Tofacitinib was given for 6 to 18 months, followed by 6 months of follow-up off drug to assess delayed response and recurrence. RNA was extracted with the PAXgene miRNA kit for fixed scalp, the miRNeasy kit for PBMCs, and the RNeasy kit for mouse skin. In both human patients and the C3H/HeJ mouse model, the study applied high-throughput TCRbeta sequencing to look at T cell clonal expansion in alopecia areata. Biopsies were taken from tofacitinib-treated patients at baseline and again at 4 and 24 weeks into treatment, and several of those patients also had a later scalp biopsy. Amplification of TCRbeta CDR3 regions was done by immunoSEQ multiplex PCR using 35 Vbeta forward primers and 13 Jbeta reverse primers. Human TCRbeta sequencing covered scalp tissue and sorted CD4+ and CD8+ peripheral blood T cells from patchy and totalis/universalis alopecia areata patients and healthy controls. Study-wide conclusions, independent of this receptor: Compared with normal scalp, lesional scalp, particularly in alopecia totalis/universalis, had higher clonality and more expanded CD8+ clones, which suggests antigenic drive. Unlike mouse skin, where gammadelta T cells dominate, normal human skin contains resident alphabeta T cells that get sequenced too, which complicates analysis of the scalp TCR repertoire. Compared with mice, TCR sequences shared between patients were less clear, possibly partly because of HLA diversity across the patient population.

The receptor was isolated from a human donor with alopecia areata. This receptor chain uses TRBV5-4 and TRBJ2-3; matching of 6 bases hints at TRBD1 as the D gene. Material: CD4+ T cells sorted from blood, obtained at week 0. The nucleotide sequence reads as follows: TGTGCCAGCAGCCGCGTCCAGGGGACGGGAGATACGCAGTATTTT. Its coded protein is CASSRVQGTGDTQYF.